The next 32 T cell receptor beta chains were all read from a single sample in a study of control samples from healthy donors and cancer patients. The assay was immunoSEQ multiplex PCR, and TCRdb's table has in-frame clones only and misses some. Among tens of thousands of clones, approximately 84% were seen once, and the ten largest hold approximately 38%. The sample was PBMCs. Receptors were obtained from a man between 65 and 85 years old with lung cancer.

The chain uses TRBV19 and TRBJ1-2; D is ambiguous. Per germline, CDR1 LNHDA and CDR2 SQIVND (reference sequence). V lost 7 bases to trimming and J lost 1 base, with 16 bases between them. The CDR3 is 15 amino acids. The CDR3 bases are TGTGCCAGTACCGAAATGGGTTACAGTAACTATGGCTACACCTTC. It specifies CASTEMGYSNYGYTF.

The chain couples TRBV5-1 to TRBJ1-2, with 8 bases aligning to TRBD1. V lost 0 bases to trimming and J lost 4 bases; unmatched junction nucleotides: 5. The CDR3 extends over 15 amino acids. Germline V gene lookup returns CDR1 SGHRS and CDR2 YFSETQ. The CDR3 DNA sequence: TGCGCCAGCAGCTTGGGTACAGGGGGGACCTATGGCTACACCTTC. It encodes CASSLGTGGTYGYTF.

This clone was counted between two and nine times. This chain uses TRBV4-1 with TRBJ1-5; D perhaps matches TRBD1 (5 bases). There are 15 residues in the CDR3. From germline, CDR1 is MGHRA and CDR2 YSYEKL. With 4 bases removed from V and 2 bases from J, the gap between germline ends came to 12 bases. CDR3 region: CASSLSGGGNQPQHF. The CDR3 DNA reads TGCGCCAGCAGCCTGTCTGGGGGGGGCAATCAGCCCCAGCATTTT.

The CDR3 bases are TGTGCCAGCACTTCTACCGGCAGGGACTATGGCTACACCTTC. It specifies CASTSTGRDYGYTF. V is TRBV6-5 and J is TRBJ1-2; the D gene is possibly TRBD1 (5 bases). V lost 7 bases and J lost 3, with 15 bases in between. CDR1 and CDR2 (germline): MNHEY, SVGAGI. The CDR3 consists of 14 residues.

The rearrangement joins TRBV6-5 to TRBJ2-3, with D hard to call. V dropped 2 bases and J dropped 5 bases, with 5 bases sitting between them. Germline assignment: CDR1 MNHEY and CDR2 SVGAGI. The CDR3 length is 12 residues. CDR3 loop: CASSYQGDTQYF. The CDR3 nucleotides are TGTGCCAGCAGTTACCAAGGAGATACGCAGTATTTT.

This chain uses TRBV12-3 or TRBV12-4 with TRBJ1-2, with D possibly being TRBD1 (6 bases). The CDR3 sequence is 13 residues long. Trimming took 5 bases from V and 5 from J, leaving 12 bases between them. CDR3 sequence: CASSRQAAYGYTF. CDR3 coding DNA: TGTGCCAGCAGTCGACAGGCAGCATATGGCTACACCTTC.

The CDR3 is CASTGGGTDLYGYTF. The CDR3 bases are TGTGCCAGCACTGGGGGGGGAACGGACCTCTATGGCTACACCTTC. The rearrangement uses TRBV19 and TRBJ1-2; D might be TRBD1 (5 bases). CDR1 and CDR2 from the germline V gene are LNHDA and SQIVND (reference sequence). The CDR3 consists of 15 residues. The V gene lost 9 bases and the J gene lost 4 bases, with 21 bases spanning the gap.

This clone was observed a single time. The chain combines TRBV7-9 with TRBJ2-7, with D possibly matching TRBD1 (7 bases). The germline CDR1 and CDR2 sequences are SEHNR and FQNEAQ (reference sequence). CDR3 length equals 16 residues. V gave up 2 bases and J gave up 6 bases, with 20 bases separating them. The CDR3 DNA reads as TGTGCCAGCAGCTTAACTAGCCCTAACAGGGGATCCGAGCAGTACTTC. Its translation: CASSLTSPNRGSEQYF.

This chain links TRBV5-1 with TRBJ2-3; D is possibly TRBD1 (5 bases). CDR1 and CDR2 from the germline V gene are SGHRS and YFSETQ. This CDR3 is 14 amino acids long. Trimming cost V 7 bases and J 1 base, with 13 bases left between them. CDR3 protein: CASHDLQGTDTQYF. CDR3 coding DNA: TGCGCCAGCCACGACCTACAGGGCACAGATACGCAGTATTTT.

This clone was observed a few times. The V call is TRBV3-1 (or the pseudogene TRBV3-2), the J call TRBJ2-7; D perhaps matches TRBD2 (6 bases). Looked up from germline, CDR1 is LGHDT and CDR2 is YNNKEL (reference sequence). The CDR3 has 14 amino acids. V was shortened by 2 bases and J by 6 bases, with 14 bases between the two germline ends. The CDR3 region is CASSQLTRESEQYF. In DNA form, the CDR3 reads TGTGCCAGCAGCCAATTAACTCGGGAGAGCGAGCAGTACTTC.

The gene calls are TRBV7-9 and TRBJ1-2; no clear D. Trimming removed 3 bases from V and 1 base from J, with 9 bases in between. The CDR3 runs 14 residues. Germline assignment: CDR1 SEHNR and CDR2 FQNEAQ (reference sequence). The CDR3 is CASSFSSNNYGYTF. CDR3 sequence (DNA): TGTGCCAGCAGCTTTAGTTCGAATAACTATGGCTACACCTTC.

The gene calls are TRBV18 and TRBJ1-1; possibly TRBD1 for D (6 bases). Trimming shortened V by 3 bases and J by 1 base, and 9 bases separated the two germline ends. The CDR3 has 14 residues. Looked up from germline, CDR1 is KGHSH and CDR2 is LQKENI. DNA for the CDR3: TGTGCCAGCTCACCCGACAGGAGGAACACTGAAGCTTTCTTT. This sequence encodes CASSPDRRNTEAFF.

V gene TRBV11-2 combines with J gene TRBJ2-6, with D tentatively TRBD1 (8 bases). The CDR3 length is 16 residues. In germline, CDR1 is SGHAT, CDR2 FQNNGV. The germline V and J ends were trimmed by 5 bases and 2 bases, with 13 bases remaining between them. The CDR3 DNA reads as TGTGCCAGCAGCCACAGGGGGGGTACTGGGGCCAACGTCCTGACTTTC. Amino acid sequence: CASSHRGGTGANVLTF. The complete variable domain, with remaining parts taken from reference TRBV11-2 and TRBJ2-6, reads EAGVAQSPRYKIIEKRQSVAFWCNPISGHATLYWYQQILGQGPKLLIQFQNNGVVDDSQLPKDRFSAERLKGVDSTLKIQPAKLEDSAVYLCASSHRGGTGANVLTFGAGSRLTVL.

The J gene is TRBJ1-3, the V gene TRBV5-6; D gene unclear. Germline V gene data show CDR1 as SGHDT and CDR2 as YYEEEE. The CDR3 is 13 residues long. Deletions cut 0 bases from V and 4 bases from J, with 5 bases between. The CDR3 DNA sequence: TGTGCCAGCAGCTTGGGCAGAGGAAACACCATATATTTT. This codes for CASSLGRGNTIYF.

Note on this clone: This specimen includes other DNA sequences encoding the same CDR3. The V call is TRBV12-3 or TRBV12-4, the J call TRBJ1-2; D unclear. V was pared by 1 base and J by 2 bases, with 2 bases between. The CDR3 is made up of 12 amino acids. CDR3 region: CASSLVNYGYTF. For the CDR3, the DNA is TGTGCCAGCAGTTTAGTAAACTATGGCTACACCTTC.

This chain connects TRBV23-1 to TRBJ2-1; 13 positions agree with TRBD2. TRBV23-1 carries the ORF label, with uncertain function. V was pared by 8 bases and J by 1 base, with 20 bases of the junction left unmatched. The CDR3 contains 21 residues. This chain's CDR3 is CASPGQGPQGTSGDSYNEQFF. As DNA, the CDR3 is TGCGCCAGCCCGGGACAGGGTCCGCAGGGGACTAGCGGGGATTCCTACAATGAGCAGTTCTTC.

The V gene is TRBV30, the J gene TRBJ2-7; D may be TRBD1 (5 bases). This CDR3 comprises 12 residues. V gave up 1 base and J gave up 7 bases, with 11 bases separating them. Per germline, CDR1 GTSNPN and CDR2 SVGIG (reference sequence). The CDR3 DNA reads TGTGCCTGGAGTGAGGTAGGGGTTGAGCAGTACTTC. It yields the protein CAWSEVGVEQYF.

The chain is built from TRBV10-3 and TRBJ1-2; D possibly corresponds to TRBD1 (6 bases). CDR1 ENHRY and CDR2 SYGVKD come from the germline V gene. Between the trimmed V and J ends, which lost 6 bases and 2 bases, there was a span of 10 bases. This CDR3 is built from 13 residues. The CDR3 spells CAISRTDNYGYTF. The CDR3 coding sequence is TGTGCCATCAGCCGGACAGACAACTATGGCTACACCTTC.

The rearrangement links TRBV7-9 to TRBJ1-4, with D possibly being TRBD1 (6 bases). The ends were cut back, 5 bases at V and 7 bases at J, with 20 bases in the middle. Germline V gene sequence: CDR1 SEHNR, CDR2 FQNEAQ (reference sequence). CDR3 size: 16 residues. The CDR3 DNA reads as TGTGCCAGCAGCCCAAGTGGGAGACAGGCGTCTGAAAAACTGTTTTTT. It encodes CASSPSGRQASEKLFF. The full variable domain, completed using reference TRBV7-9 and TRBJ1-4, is DTGVSQNPRHKITKRGQNVTFRCDPISEHNRLYWYRQTLGQGPEFLTYFQNEAQLEKSRLLSDRFSAERPKGSFSTLEIQRTEQGDSAMYLCASSPSGRQASEKLFFGSGTQLSVL.

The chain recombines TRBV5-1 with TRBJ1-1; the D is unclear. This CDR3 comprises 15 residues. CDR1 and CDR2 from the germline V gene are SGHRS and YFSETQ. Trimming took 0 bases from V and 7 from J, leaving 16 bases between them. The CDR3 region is CASSLVATSVNEAFF. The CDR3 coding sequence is TGCGCCAGCAGCTTGGTAGCGACATCCGTAAATGAAGCTTTCTTT.

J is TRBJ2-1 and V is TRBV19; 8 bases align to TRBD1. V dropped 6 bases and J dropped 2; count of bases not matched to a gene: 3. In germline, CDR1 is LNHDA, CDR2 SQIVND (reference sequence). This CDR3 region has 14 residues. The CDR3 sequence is CASSRQGTYNEQFF. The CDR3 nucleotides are TGTGCCAGTAGCAGACAGGGGACCTACAATGAGCAGTTCTTC.

CDR3 sequence reads: CASSQAGVSYNEQFF. CDR3 sequence (DNA): TGTGCCAGCAGCCAAGCAGGGGTCTCCTACAATGAGCAGTTCTTC. The chain combines TRBV3-1 (or the pseudogene TRBV3-2) with TRBJ2-1; TRBD1 is a possible D gene (6 bases). Germline CDR1 is LGHDT and CDR2 is YNNKEL (reference sequence). V lost 1 base to trimming and J lost 0 bases, with 7 bases between them. The CDR3 runs to 15 residues.

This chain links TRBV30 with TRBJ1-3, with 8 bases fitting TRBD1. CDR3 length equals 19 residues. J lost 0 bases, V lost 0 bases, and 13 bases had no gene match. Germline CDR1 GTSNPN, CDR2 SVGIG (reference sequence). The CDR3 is CAWSVLLGQGLSSGNTIYF. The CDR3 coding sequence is TGTGCCTGGAGTGTACTTCTCGGACAGGGCCTAAGCTCTGGAAACACCATATATTTT.

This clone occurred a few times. The CDR3 loop reads CASSGTGQTYEQYF. CDR3 nucleotides: TGTGCCAGCAGCGGGACGGGACAAACCTACGAGCAGTACTTC. This chain joins TRBV7-9 and TRBJ2-7; maybe TRBD1 (6 bases). The CDR3 contains 14 residues. Trimming removed 5 bases from V and 2 bases from J, with 13 bases in between. Germline assignment: CDR1 SEHNR and CDR2 FQNEAQ (reference sequence).

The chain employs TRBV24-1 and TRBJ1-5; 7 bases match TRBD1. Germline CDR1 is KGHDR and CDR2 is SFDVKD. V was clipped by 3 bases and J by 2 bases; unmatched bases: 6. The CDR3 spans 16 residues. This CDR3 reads CATSDHRGDGNQPQHF. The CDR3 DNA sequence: TGTGCCACCAGTGATCACAGGGGAGACGGCAATCAGCCCCAGCATTTT.

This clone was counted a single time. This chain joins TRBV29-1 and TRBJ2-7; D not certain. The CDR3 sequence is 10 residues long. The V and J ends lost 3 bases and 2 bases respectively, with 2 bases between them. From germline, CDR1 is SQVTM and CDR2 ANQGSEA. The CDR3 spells CSVDPYEQYF. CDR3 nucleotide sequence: TGCAGCGTTGACCCCTACGAGCAGTACTTC.

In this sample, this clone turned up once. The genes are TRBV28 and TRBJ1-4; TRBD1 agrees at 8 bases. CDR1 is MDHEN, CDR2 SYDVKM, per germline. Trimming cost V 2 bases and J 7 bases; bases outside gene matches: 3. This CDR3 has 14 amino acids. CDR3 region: CASSLTGGGEKLFF. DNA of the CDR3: TGTGCCAGCAGTTTAACAGGGGGTGGTGAAAAACTGTTTTTT.

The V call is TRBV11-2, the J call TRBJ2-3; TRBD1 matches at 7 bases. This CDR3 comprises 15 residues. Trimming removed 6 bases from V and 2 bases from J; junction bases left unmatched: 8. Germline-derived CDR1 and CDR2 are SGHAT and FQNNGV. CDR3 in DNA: TGTGCCAGCAGTGATGGGACAGCTTTCACAGATACGCAGTATTTT. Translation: CASSDGTAFTDTQYF.

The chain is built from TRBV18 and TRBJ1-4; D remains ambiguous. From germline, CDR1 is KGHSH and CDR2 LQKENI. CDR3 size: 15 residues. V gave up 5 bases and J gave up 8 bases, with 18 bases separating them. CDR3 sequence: CASSSSQAGNEKLFF. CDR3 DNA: TGTGCCAGCTCAAGCTCCCAGGCCGGGAACGAAAAACTGTTTTTT.

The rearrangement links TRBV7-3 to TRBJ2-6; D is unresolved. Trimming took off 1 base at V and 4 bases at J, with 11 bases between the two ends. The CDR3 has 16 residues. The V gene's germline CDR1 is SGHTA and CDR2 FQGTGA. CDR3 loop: CASSLNSGSGANVLTF. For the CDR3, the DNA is TGTGCCAGCAGCTTAAATTCGGGCTCGGGGGCCAACGTCCTGACTTTC.

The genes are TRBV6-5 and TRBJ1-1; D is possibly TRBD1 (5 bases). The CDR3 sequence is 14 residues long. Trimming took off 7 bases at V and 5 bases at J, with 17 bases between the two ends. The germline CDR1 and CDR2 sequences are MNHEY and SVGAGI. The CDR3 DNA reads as TGTGCCAGCACCCGAACTGGGGGGGGGACTGAAGCTTTCTTT. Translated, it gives CASTRTGGGTEAFF.

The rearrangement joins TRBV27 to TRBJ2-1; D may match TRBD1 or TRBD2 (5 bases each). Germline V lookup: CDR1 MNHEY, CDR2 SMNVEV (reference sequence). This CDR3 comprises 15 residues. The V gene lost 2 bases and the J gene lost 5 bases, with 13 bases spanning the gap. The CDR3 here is CASSLDWGWDNEQFF. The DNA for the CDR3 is TGTGCCAGCAGTTTAGACTGGGGGTGGGACAATGAGCAGTTCTTC.